These T cell receptor beta chains were read from a single sample in a study of cytomegalovirus exposure and HLA in healthy donors. Clones were read by immunoSEQ multiplex PCR, and TCRdb kept only the in-frame ones, dropping some. In the table there are 130,000 or so clones, roughly nine tenths of which are singletons. Sequencing used PBMCs. The origin of the receptors is a woman aged 18-29 years in good health and CMV-seropositive. Each CDR3 is given with its conserved first and last residue. A D gene is named only where the DNA matches it firmly. Only some rows state a clone size, as once, few, many or a class for expanded clones.

d_call: TRBD2
cdr3_length: 17
clone_size: NA
v_call: TRBV7-9
j_call: TRBJ2-4
cdr3_nt: TGTGCCAGCAGCTTAGTTCCTTTGGGACTAAGCAAAAACATTCAGTACTTC
cdr3_aa: CASSLVPLGLSKNIQYF

d_call: TRBD1
cdr3_length: 14
clone_size: NA
v_call: TRBV28
j_call: TRBJ1-3
cdr3_nt: TGTGCCAGCGGGGACAGTTCCGCTGGAAACACCATATATTTT
cdr3_aa: CASGDSSAGNTIYF

d_call: NA
cdr3_length: 13
clone_size: NA
v_call: TRBV27
j_call: TRBJ2-5
cdr3_nt: TGTGCCAGCAGACGCGGGATCCAAGAGACCCAGTACTTC
cdr3_aa: CASRRGIQETQYF

d_call: NA
cdr3_length: 15
clone_size: NA
v_call: TRBV28
j_call: TRBJ2-1
cdr3_nt: TGTGCCAGCAGTTTATCCGTTCTATCTCAGGGTGAAGGGTTCTTC
cdr3_aa: CASSLSVLSQGEGFF

d_call: NA
cdr3_length: 14
clone_size: NA
v_call: TRBV10-2
j_call: TRBJ1-2
cdr3_nt: TGCGCCAGCAGTGAGTCGAGGGCCGCCAAAGGCTACACCTTC
cdr3_aa: CASSESRAAKGYTF

d_call: NA
cdr3_length: 18
clone_size: NA
v_call: TRBV18
j_call: TRBJ1-1
cdr3_nt: TGTGCCAGCTCACCAGCCCGGGTTCGGGACACGAAGAACACTGAAGCTTTCTTT
cdr3_aa: CASSPARVRDTKNTEAFF

d_call: NA
cdr3_length: 14
clone_size: NA
v_call: TRBV18
j_call: TRBJ1-1
cdr3_nt: TGTGCCAGCTCTCCGGGGGGGGCGGCGACTGAAGCTTTCTTT
cdr3_aa: CASSPGGAATEAFF

d_call: NA
cdr3_length: 12
clone_size: NA
v_call: TRBV12-2
j_call: TRBJ1-4
cdr3_nt: TGTGCAAGTCGCTTAGTCGGCCCAGGGCTGTTTTTT
cdr3_aa: CASRLVGPGLFF

d_call: NA
cdr3_length: 14
clone_size: NA
v_call: TRBV27
j_call: TRBJ2-7
cdr3_nt: TGTGCCAGCAGTTCAGGGATCTCACCCTACGAGCAGTACTTC
cdr3_aa: CASSSGISPYEQYF

d_call: TRBD1
cdr3_length: 17
clone_size: NA
v_call: TRBV4-2
j_call: TRBJ1-2
cdr3_nt: TGTGCCAGCAGCCAAGATTTTACGGGACAGGATAACTATGGCTACACCTTC
cdr3_aa: CASSQDFTGQDNYGYTF

d_call: TRBD2
cdr3_length: 16
clone_size: NA
v_call: TRBV13
j_call: TRBJ2-1
cdr3_nt: TGTGCCAGCAGCTTAGAAGGACTAGCGGCCAACAATGAGCAGTTCTTC
cdr3_aa: CASSLEGLAANNEQFF

d_call: NA
cdr3_length: 15
clone_size: NA
v_call: TRBV2
j_call: TRBJ1-6
cdr3_nt: TGTGCCAGCAGGGGGAACAGGGTTGATAATTCACCCCTCCACTTT
cdr3_aa: CASRGNRVDNSPLHF

d_call: TRBD1
cdr3_length: 16
clone_size: NA
v_call: TRBV5-3
j_call: TRBJ1-2
cdr3_nt: TGTGCCAGAAGCTCAAACGGGGACAGGGGATGCTATGGCTACACCTTC
cdr3_aa: CARSSNGDRGCYGYTF

d_call: TRBD1
cdr3_length: 18
clone_size: NA
v_call: TRBV10-3
j_call: TRBJ2-7
cdr3_nt: TGTGCCATCAGTGGTAGGGGGGTAGGGACAGGAGCCTTCTACGAGCAGTACTTC
cdr3_aa: CAISGRGVGTGAFYEQYF

d_call: NA
cdr3_length: 16
clone_size: NA
v_call: TRBV21-1
j_call: TRBJ1-5
cdr3_nt: TGTGCCAGCAACCCCCTGGGACAGGGGGCTGTTCAGCCCCAGCATTTT
cdr3_aa: CASNPLGQGAVQPQHF

d_call: NA
cdr3_length: 14
clone_size: NA
v_call: TRBV19
j_call: TRBJ1-1
cdr3_nt: TGTGCCAGTAGTATACTCCCAGGGGCAACTGAAGCTTTCTTT
cdr3_aa: CASSILPGATEAFF

d_call: NA
cdr3_length: 17
clone_size: NA
v_call: TRBV13
j_call: TRBJ2-7
cdr3_nt: TGTGCCAGCAGCTTACAAGCAACACGCGGCCCCCGATACGAGCAGTACTTC
cdr3_aa: CASSLQATRGPRYEQYF

d_call: TRBD2
cdr3_length: 13
clone_size: NA
v_call: TRBV10-2
j_call: TRBJ2-5
cdr3_nt: TGCGCCAGTCTTCGGGGGGGCCAAGAGACCCAGTACTTC
cdr3_aa: CASLRGGQETQYF

d_call: TRBD1
cdr3_length: 19
clone_size: NA
v_call: TRBV5-8
j_call: TRBJ1-2
cdr3_nt: TGTGCCAGCAGCTTGCTTCCTTCGTCCTGGGACAGGGGATCGAGCGGCTACACCTTC
cdr3_aa: CASSLLPSSWDRGSSGYTF

d_call: NA
cdr3_length: 15
clone_size: NA
v_call: TRBV28
j_call: TRBJ1-2
cdr3_nt: TGTGCCAGCAGTTTAGGAGGGGAGGGGAACAGTGGCTACACCTTC
cdr3_aa: CASSLGGEGNSGYTF

d_call: TRBD1
cdr3_length: 14
clone_size: NA
v_call: TRBV6-5
j_call: TRBJ1-1
cdr3_nt: TGTGCCAGCAGGGCATCAGGGGGGATGACCGCAGCTTTCTTT
cdr3_aa: CASRASGGMTAAFF

d_call: TRBD2
cdr3_length: 14
clone_size: once
v_call: TRBV30
j_call: TRBJ2-5
cdr3_nt: TGTGCCTGGAGAATAGCGGGGGCCGGGGAGACCCAGTACTTC
cdr3_aa: CAWRIAGAGETQYF

d_call: NA
cdr3_length: 15
clone_size: NA
v_call: TRBV11-1
j_call: TRBJ1-1
cdr3_nt: TGTGCCAGCAGCCCTAGCCTCGGGGTGGACACTGAAGCTTTCTTT
cdr3_aa: CASSPSLGVDTEAFF

d_call: TRBD2
cdr3_length: 19
clone_size: NA
v_call: TRBV4-1
j_call: TRBJ2-3
cdr3_nt: TGCGCCAGCAGCTACGCGGCCAGCGGGGCAAGACTTAGCACAGATACGCAGTATTTT
cdr3_aa: CASSYAASGARLSTDTQYF

d_call: NA
cdr3_length: 14
clone_size: NA
v_call: TRBV9
j_call: TRBJ2-7
cdr3_nt: TGTGCCAGCAGCCCCAGCGTAGAAGTCTACGAGCAGTACTTC
cdr3_aa: CASSPSVEVYEQYF

d_call: NA
cdr3_length: 17
clone_size: NA
v_call: TRBV25-1
j_call: TRBJ1-1
cdr3_nt: TGTGCCAGCAGCCCGGACTCCTCACAAAGAATGAACACTGAAGCTTTCTTT
cdr3_aa: CASSPDSSQRMNTEAFF

d_call: NA
cdr3_length: 13
clone_size: NA
v_call: TRBV6-5
j_call: TRBJ2-7
cdr3_nt: TGTGCCAGTCGAGAGGGGGGGACCTACGAGCAGTACTTC
cdr3_aa: CASREGGTYEQYF

d_call: TRBD1
cdr3_length: 15
clone_size: NA
v_call: TRBV7-9
j_call: TRBJ2-2
cdr3_nt: TGTGCCAGCAGCTCGGGACAGGGTAACACCGGGGAGCTGTTTTTT
cdr3_aa: CASSSGQGNTGELFF

d_call: TRBD2
cdr3_length: 14
clone_size: NA
v_call: TRBV27
j_call: TRBJ2-5
cdr3_nt: TGTGCCAGCAGGGGACTAGCGGTGCAAGAGACCCAGTACTTC
cdr3_aa: CASRGLAVQETQYF

d_call: TRBD2
cdr3_length: 16
clone_size: few
v_call: TRBV7-2
j_call: TRBJ2-7
cdr3_nt: TGTGCCAGCAGGGAACTAGCGGGGGGGCCTTATCCCGAGCAGTACTTC
cdr3_aa: CASRELAGGPYPEQYF

d_call: TRBD1
cdr3_length: 14
clone_size: NA
v_call: TRBV27
j_call: TRBJ2-3
cdr3_nt: TGTGCCAGTTCGGGGACAGGGTATACAGATACGCAGTATTTT
cdr3_aa: CASSGTGYTDTQYF

d_call: NA
cdr3_length: 13
clone_size: NA
v_call: TRBV27
j_call: TRBJ1-5
cdr3_nt: TGTGCCAGCAGTTTTCGGGGGGGACAGCCCCAGCATTTT
cdr3_aa: CASSFRGGQPQHF

d_call: NA
cdr3_length: 15
clone_size: NA
v_call: TRBV19
j_call: TRBJ2-1
cdr3_nt: TGTGCCAGTAGTATCGACTGGAGCTCCTACAATGAGCAGTTCTTC
cdr3_aa: CASSIDWSSYNEQFF

d_call: TRBD1
cdr3_length: 14
clone_size: once
v_call: TRBV5-6
j_call: TRBJ2-1
cdr3_nt: TGTGCCAGCAGCTTGGAGGACAGGGTAAATGAGCAGTTCTTC
cdr3_aa: CASSLEDRVNEQFF

d_call: NA
cdr3_length: 14
clone_size: NA
v_call: TRBV29-1
j_call: TRBJ1-1
cdr3_nt: TGCAGCGTTTACCTCACACCCATGAACACTGAAGCTTTCTTT
cdr3_aa: CSVYLTPMNTEAFF

d_call: TRBD1
cdr3_length: 15
clone_size: once
v_call: TRBV2
j_call: TRBJ1-2
cdr3_nt: TGTGCCAGCAGGGATCGGACAGGGGCGAACTATGGCTACACCTTC
cdr3_aa: CASRDRTGANYGYTF

d_call: TRBD2
cdr3_length: 15
clone_size: NA
v_call: TRBV11-2
j_call: TRBJ2-5
cdr3_nt: TGTGCCAGCAGCATTCTAGCGGGGGGGCAGGAGACCCAGTACTTC
cdr3_aa: CASSILAGGQETQYF

d_call: TRBD1
cdr3_length: 17
clone_size: NA
v_call: TRBV4-3
j_call: TRBJ1-2
cdr3_nt: TGCGCCAGCAGCCAAGACGGTCGGACAGGGGACTACTATGGCTACACCTTC
cdr3_aa: CASSQDGRTGDYYGYTF

d_call: NA
cdr3_length: 15
clone_size: NA
v_call: TRBV28
j_call: TRBJ2-7
cdr3_nt: TGTGCCAGCAGTTTTCCATCAGGGATCTCCTACGAGCAGTACTTC
cdr3_aa: CASSFPSGISYEQYF

d_call: NA
cdr3_length: 16
clone_size: NA
v_call: TRBV28
j_call: TRBJ2-7
cdr3_nt: TGTGCCAGCAGTTTAAGGCACAGGGTAGGGTCCTACGAGCAGTACTTC
cdr3_aa: CASSLRHRVGSYEQYF

d_call: NA
cdr3_length: 15
clone_size: NA
v_call: TRBV7-6
j_call: TRBJ1-6
cdr3_nt: TGTGCCAGCAGCTTAAACCCCGATTCGGGTTCACCCCTCCACTTT
cdr3_aa: CASSLNPDSGSPLHF

d_call: NA
cdr3_length: 15
clone_size: NA
v_call: TRBV18
j_call: TRBJ2-7
cdr3_nt: TGTGCCAGCTCACCTGGGAGGGGGATCTCCTACGAGCAGTACTTC
cdr3_aa: CASSPGRGISYEQYF

d_call: TRBD1
cdr3_length: 14
clone_size: NA
v_call: TRBV7-2
j_call: TRBJ1-2
cdr3_nt: TGTGCCAGCAGCTTAAACCGACAGGGGTATGGCTACACCTTC
cdr3_aa: CASSLNRQGYGYTF

d_call: NA
cdr3_length: 13
clone_size: NA
v_call: TRBV6-5
j_call: TRBJ1-1
cdr3_nt: TGTGCCAGCAGCCCTAGGGGCGGCACTGAAGCTTTCTTT
cdr3_aa: CASSPRGGTEAFF

d_call: NA
cdr3_length: 13
clone_size: NA
v_call: TRBV30
j_call: TRBJ2-2
cdr3_nt: TGTGCCTGGACCCTAGGTACGACCGGGGAGCTGTTTTTT
cdr3_aa: CAWTLGTTGELFF

d_call: NA
cdr3_length: 12
clone_size: few
v_call: TRBV28
j_call: TRBJ1-6
cdr3_nt: TGTGCCAGCAAAGAGGGTGGTTCACCCCTCCACTTT
cdr3_aa: CASKEGGSPLHF

d_call: TRBD1
cdr3_length: 17
clone_size: NA
v_call: TRBV27
j_call: TRBJ1-4
cdr3_nt: TGTGCCAGCAGCTCTGGGTCGGACAGGTACATTAATGAAAAACTGTTTTTT
cdr3_aa: CASSSGSDRYINEKLFF

d_call: NA
cdr3_length: 15
clone_size: NA
v_call: TRBV27
j_call: TRBJ1-6
cdr3_nt: TGTGCCAGCAGTCCCCGGACGGGGTCGGTATCACCCCTCCACTTT
cdr3_aa: CASSPRTGSVSPLHF

d_call: TRBD1
cdr3_length: 14
clone_size: few
v_call: TRBV7-9
j_call: TRBJ2-5
cdr3_nt: TGTGCCAGCAGCTCCGGACAGGGAGTGGAGACCCAGTACTTC
cdr3_aa: CASSSGQGVETQYF

d_call: TRBD1
cdr3_length: 15
clone_size: NA
v_call: TRBV2
j_call: TRBJ1-2
cdr3_nt: TGTGCCAGCAGTGGTACAGGGGTCCCTAACTATGGCTACACCTTC
cdr3_aa: CASSGTGVPNYGYTF

d_call: NA
cdr3_length: 14
clone_size: NA
v_call: TRBV7-2
j_call: TRBJ2-5
cdr3_nt: TGTGCCAGCAGCTTAGGCCAGGCGGGGTTAACCCAGTACTTC
cdr3_aa: CASSLGQAGLTQYF